These T cell receptor beta chains were read from a single sample in a study of CD8 T cells in ankylosing spondylitis. TCRdb re-called the 5' RACE reads through MiXCR, storing one row per CDR3 protein. The top ten hold approximately 7% of the sample, which has hundreds of thousands of distinct CDR3 sequences, approximately 9% seen once. The sequencing sample was made of blood, either unsorted or a sorted T cell fraction (not recorded which). The receptors come from a male donor with ankylosing spondylitis or in good health (not recorded which). Each CDR3 is given with its conserved first and last residue. A D gene is named only where the DNA matches it firmly. Size is omitted from some rows. Given values are once, few, many or a class for expanded clones.

D gene: -
V gene: TRBV13
J gene: TRBJ2-2
clone size: -
CDR3 DNA: TGTGCCAGCAGCTTAGTTGGGACTTTGAACACCGGGGAGCTGTTTTTT
CDR3 protein: CASSLVGTLNTGELFF

D gene: TRBD2
V gene: TRBV5-1
J gene: TRBJ2-1
clone size: -
CDR3 DNA: TGCGCCAGCAGCTGGGGGGGACTAGCAGGGAATGAGCAGTTCTTC
CDR3 protein: CASSWGGLAGNEQFF

D gene: -
V gene: TRBV20-1
J gene: TRBJ1-1
clone size: many
CDR3 DNA: TGCAGTGCAGCCCGAAATGGACGCACTGAAGCTTTCTTT
CDR3 protein: CSAARNGRTEAFF

D gene: TRBD2
V gene: TRBV12-3/TRBV12-4
J gene: TRBJ2-5
clone size: many
CDR3 DNA: TGTGCCAGCAGTTTCTGGCTAGCGGAAGAGACCCAGTACTTC
CDR3 protein: CASSFWLAEETQYF

D gene: -
V gene: TRBV20-1
J gene: TRBJ2-1
clone size: many
CDR3 DNA: TGCAGTGCAGGGGGGGCGCCTACTGGTTCTGCAAATATCTATGAGCAGTTCTTC
CDR3 protein: CSAGGAPTGSANIYEQFF

D gene: TRBD1
V gene: TRBV6-2/TRBV6-3
J gene: TRBJ2-5
clone size: many
CDR3 DNA: TGTGCCACTACTGCGCCTGGACAGGGCCAAGAGACCCAGTACTTC
CDR3 protein: CATTAPGQGQETQYF

D gene: -
V gene: TRBV2
J gene: TRBJ1-1
clone size: few
CDR3 DNA: TGTGCCAGCAGTGAATTGAGAGTCACTGAAGCTTTCTTT
CDR3 protein: CASSELRVTEAFF

D gene: -
V gene: TRBV4-2
J gene: TRBJ1-5
clone size: many
CDR3 DNA: TGTGCCAGCAGCCAAGAGGTAATGCAGGCCAATCAGCCCCAGCATTTT
CDR3 protein: CASSQEVMQANQPQHF

D gene: TRBD2
V gene: TRBV20-1
J gene: TRBJ2-1
clone size: many
CDR3 DNA: TGCAGTGCTTCACGACTAGCGGATACCTACAATGAGCAGTTCTTC
CDR3 protein: CSASRLADTYNEQFF

D gene: TRBD2
V gene: TRBV18
J gene: TRBJ2-5
clone size: many
CDR3 DNA: TGTGCCAGCTCCGGGCGACTAGCGCGGTACCAAGAGACCCAGTACTTC
CDR3 protein: CASSGRLARYQETQYF

D gene: TRBD2
V gene: TRBV7-9
J gene: TRBJ2-7
clone size: many
CDR3 DNA: TGTGCCAGCCGGGTGGGGACTACCTACGAGCAGTACTTC
CDR3 protein: CASRVGTTYEQYF

D gene: -
V gene: TRBV4-3
J gene: TRBJ2-5
clone size: many
CDR3 DNA: TGCGCCAGCAGCCTTCTTAGAGGCGGGCAAGAGACCCAGTACTTC
CDR3 protein: CASSLLRGGQETQYF